This paragraph covers one T cell receptor beta chain sequence. Sequencing was performed with immunoSEQ multiplex PCR; in TCRdb, only in-frame clones are kept and a portion is missing. There are roughly 90,000 clones in the sample; approximately 85% occur only once, and approximately 2.8% lies in the top ten. This record belongs to a study of blood T cell repertoires in COVID-19. Overall study: The United States, Italy and Spain were the sources of the acute and convalescent COVID-19 samples. In each case, the material was cDNA or gDNA derived from T cells, B-cell-depleted T cells, or PBMCs.

The Seattle patients joined while their infection was active and were tracked longitudinally afterward. The germline gives CDR1 SGHTA, CDR2 FQGNSA. V gave up 5 bases and J gave up 0 bases, with 10 bases separating them. The CDR3 runs 15 residues. Input material: peripheral blood. This chain links TRBV7-2 with TRBJ2-2, with a possible D match to TRBD2 (5 bases). The TCR sequence derives from a woman older than 75 with COVID-19, enrolled during active disease. CDR3 DNA sequence: TGTGCCAGCAGCCAGGACTCCGCGAACACCGGGGAGCTGTTTTTT. Translating gives CASSQDSANTGELFF.